This T cell receptor (beta chain) stems from a study of T cell repertoires in cytomegalovirus infection. One entry per CDR3 protein, called by TCRdb with MiXCR from the reads. The data hold fewer than 400,000 distinct CDR3 sequences, with approximately 18% observed a single time. The CDR3 sequence is 15 residues long. Trimming left V 10 bases short and J 0 bases short, with 18 bases between. From germline, CDR1 is LNHDA and CDR2 SQIVND (reference sequence). The sequencing sample was made of PBMCs. This TCR came from a human donor in good health (CMV status not recorded). Some clones in this sample may be carry-over from other donors' samples. V is TRBV19 and J is TRBJ1-1, with D possibly matching TRBD1 (6 bases). This chain's CDR3 is CATVLAGDMNTEAFF. The DNA of the CDR3 is TGTGCCACAGTATTGGCAGGGGATATGAACACTGAAGCTTTCTTT.